This entry concerns a single TCR beta chain. Its antigen remains unknown. Clones were read by immunoSEQ multiplex PCR, and TCRdb kept only the in-frame ones, dropping some. The data contain millions of clones, 85% to 95% of them singletons. This sample was taken from a study of shared clonotypes between healthy human individuals. The study, taken as a whole, reports: Blood was the only sampled material, and tissue repertoires likely differ.

The CDR3 consists of 14 residues. The J segment lost 2 bases and the V segment lost 10 bases, leaving 8 bases of the junction unmatched. The V gene's germline CDR1 is ENHRY and CDR2 SYGVKD. This sequence originates from a man aged 18 to 29 in good health. Sequencing was done on a sample of naive CD4+ T cells sorted from blood. Sample subset: CD45RA+ positively selected. The V gene is TRBV10-3, the J gene TRBJ1-2, with TRBD1 identical over 9 bases. CDR3 sequence: CASRDRVENYGYTF. In DNA, the CDR3 is TGTGCCAGCCGGGACAGGGTAGAGAACTATGGCTACACCTTC.